The 15 T cell receptor beta chains below all came from one sample that was sequenced in a study of cytomegalovirus exposure and HLA in healthy donors. In the PCR, 60 Vbeta and 13 Jbeta primers were used. The data were produced by immunoSEQ multiplex PCR, yet TCRdb's version contains in-frame clones alone and is incomplete. The sample yields about 93,000 clones, around three quarters seen once. Material for sequencing was PBMCs. These receptors were obtained from a man younger than 40 in good health and CMV-seronegative.

This clone was observed a handful of times. CDR3 in DNA: TGCAGCGTTGTAACTATGAACACTGAAGCTTTCTTT. This encodes CSVVTMNTEAFF. This chain joins TRBV29-1 and TRBJ1-1; D gene ambiguous. The V and J ends lost 4 bases and 0 bases respectively, with 6 bases between them. The germline V gene has CDR1 SQVTM and CDR2 ANQGSEA. The CDR3 has 12 residues.

V usage is TRBV10-3 and J usage is TRBJ1-2, with D maybe TRBD1 (5 bases). CDR3 length: 14 amino acids. Between the trimmed V and J ends, which lost 0 bases and 6 bases, there was a span of 11 bases. The germline V gene encodes CDR1 ENHRY and CDR2 SYGVKD. The CDR3: CAISESTGSNGYTF. Here the CDR3 DNA reads TGTGCCATCAGTGAGTCAACAGGATCGAATGGCTACACCTTC.

This chain links TRBV18 with TRBJ2-3; a possible D gene is TRBD1 (5 bases). The CDR3 runs 16 residues. The V gene lost 2 bases and the J gene lost 2 bases, with 14 bases spanning the gap. CDR1 and CDR2 from the germline V gene are KGHSH and LQKENI. Here the CDR3 reads CASSPGALLTTDTQYF. CDR3 DNA: TGTGCCAGCTCACCAGGGGCTTTACTAACCACAGATACGCAGTATTTT.

The chain employs TRBV4-3 and TRBJ1-1; 8 nucleotides align to TRBD1. The V segment lost 1 base and the J segment 7 bases; nucleotides outside the gene matches: 11. The germline V gene has CDR1 LGHNA and CDR2 YSLEER. The CDR3 runs to 16 residues. The CDR3 here is CASSQGRRGLKGEAFF. The DNA for the CDR3 is TGCGCCAGCAGCCAAGGTCGCAGGGGGCTGAAAGGTGAAGCTTTCTTT.

The V call is TRBV7-9, the J call TRBJ2-6, with D uncertain. The V gene lost 5 bases and the J gene lost 2 bases, with 13 bases spanning the gap. Germline V lookup: CDR1 SEHNR, CDR2 FQNEAQ (reference sequence). The CDR3 sequence is 16 residues long. In DNA, the CDR3 is TGTGCCAGCAGCCCCCCCCTGCGTACTGGGGCCAACGTCCTGACTTTC. It yields the protein CASSPPLRTGANVLTF.

V and J are TRBV18 and TRBJ1-2; 9 bases are shared with TRBD1. Germline CDR1 KGHSH, CDR2 LQKENI. The CDR3 is made up of 17 amino acids. The trim removed 0 bases at V and 6 bases at J, leaving 11 bases unmatched. In DNA, the CDR3 is TGTGCCAGCTCACCACCGGGACAGGGCGGCCTTGATGATGGCTACACCTTC. Translation: CASSPPGQGGLDDGYTF.

The V gene is TRBV7-8, the J gene TRBJ2-1; the match to TRBD2 covers 9 bases. J gave up 7 bases and V 5 bases, and 6 bases lay outside the gene matches. The CDR3 covers 14 residues. Germline CDR1 and CDR2: SGHVS and FQNEAQ. CDR3 coding DNA: TGTGCCAGCAGCCCAAGCGGGGGGAGGAATGAGCAGTTCTTC. It specifies CASSPSGGRNEQFF.

The chain couples TRBV7-9 to TRBJ1-1, with 8 nucleotides matching TRBD1. The V and J ends lost 4 bases and 8 bases, in that order; junction bases with no gene match: 9. Germline V gene sequence: CDR1 SEHNR, CDR2 FQNEAQ (reference sequence). The CDR3 consists of 14 residues. The CDR3 loop is CASSSWGQEREAFF. The CDR3, as DNA: TGTGCCAGCAGCTCCTGGGGACAGGAGAGAGAAGCTTTCTTT.

Only a few counts were recorded for this clone. The chain combines TRBV6-5 with TRBJ1-1; D possibly corresponds to TRBD1 (6 bases). CDR1 is MNHEY, CDR2 SVGAGI, per germline. CDR3 length: 14 residues. Trimming removed 6 bases at V and 1 base at J, with 12 bases between. The CDR3 loop is CASSPQGWNTEAFF. The CDR3 DNA reads TGTGCCAGCAGCCCACAGGGATGGAACACTGAAGCTTTCTTT.

The chain is built from TRBV5-6 and TRBJ2-7; unclear D gene. This CDR3 has 11 amino acids. V was shortened by 2 bases and J by 6 bases, with 6 bases between the two germline ends. From germline, CDR1 is SGHDT and CDR2 YYEEEE. CDR3 sequence: CASSLQSEQYF. The CDR3 nucleotides are TGTGCCAGCAGCTTACAGAGCGAGCAGTACTTC.

This chain connects TRBV6-1 to TRBJ2-1; 7 bases line up with TRBD1. Trimming at V came to 7 bases and at J to 4 bases, leaving 4 bases not matched to a gene. Germline lookup yields CDR1 MNHNS and CDR2 SASEGT. The CDR3 has 13 residues. The CDR3 sequence is CASKPGGYNEQFF. The CDR3 DNA sequence: TGTGCCAGCAAGCCAGGGGGTTACAATGAGCAGTTCTTC.

The chain uses TRBV10-2 and TRBJ1-5; D call uncertain. Germline CDR1 is WSHSY and CDR2 is SAAADI. Trimming shortened V by 2 bases and J by 5 bases, and 16 bases separated the two germline ends. The CDR3 runs to 16 residues. This chain's CDR3 is CASSEGLAAQDQPQHF. CDR3 in DNA: TGCGCCAGCAGTGAGGGGCTGGCAGCCCAGGATCAGCCCCAGCATTTT.

The chain joins TRBV13 to TRBJ1-4, with a possible D match to TRBD1 (5 bases). The CDR3 sequence is 15 residues long. Trimming left V 2 bases short and J 8 bases short, with 15 bases between. From germline, CDR1 is PRHDT and CDR2 FYEKMQ (reference sequence). As DNA, the CDR3 is TGTGCCAGCAGCTTAAAGTTCTTGGGGCGGGAAAAACTGTTTTTT. Residues: CASSLKFLGREKLFF.

This clone was found a few times. The chain is built from TRBV6-1 and TRBJ1-5; the D gene is possibly TRBD1 (6 bases). Trimming stripped 5 bases from V and 3 bases from J, with 14 bases between. The CDR3 runs 15 residues. Germline V lookup: CDR1 MNHNS, CDR2 SASEGT. CDR3 in DNA: TGTGCCAGCAGTTTAATTTGGACAGACAATCAGCCCCAGCATTTT. Translated: CASSLIWTDNQPQHF.

The rearrangement joins TRBV6-5 to TRBJ1-5; 8 bases are a match to TRBD1. The trim removed 5 bases at V and 5 bases at J, leaving 5 bases unmatched. There are 14 residues in the CDR3. CDR1 and CDR2 (germline): MNHEY, SVGAGI. For the CDR3, the DNA is TGTGCCAGCAGTGTACGGACAGGGTATCAGCCCCAGCATTTT. Translated: CASSVRTGYQPQHF.